A selection of T cell receptor beta chains follows, all from one sample in a study of blood T cell repertoires in COVID-19. Clones were sequenced by immunoSEQ multiplex PCR, and TCRdb holds only the in-frame ones, with some missing. Altogether 140,000 to 150,000 clones are present, 87% being singletons, with the ten largest covering roughly 10%. Sequenced input: PBMCs or T cells enriched from blood (not recorded which). These TCRs come from a man aged 55 to 69 who had recovered from COVID-19. Each CDR3 is given with its conserved first and last residue.

>TRBV5-1|TRBJ2-1|15
CASSLVDTPADEQFF
>TRBV28|TRBJ1-1|13
CASQPGANTEAFF
>TRBV5-5|TRBJ2-7|14
CASSLASLSYEQYF
>TRBV11-2|TRBJ1-3|14
CASSQYRGRNTIYF
>TRBV11-2|TRBJ1-1|16
CASSYPGQGAITEAFF
>TRBV7-8|TRBJ2-3|14
CASSLGFAADTQYF
>TRBV28|TRBJ1-1|14
CASNVGGLITEAFF
>TRBV27|TRBJ2-1|16
CASTSRAGSFYNEQFF
>TRBV9|TRBJ2-5|13
CASSPQGRETQYF
>TRBV30|TRBJ1-1|17
CAWSVVGLWRDGTEAFF
>TRBV7-6|TRBJ2-4|16
CASSPASGLAKNIQYF
>TRBV7-9|TRBJ2-2|17
CASSPPRSGSSPGELFF
>TRBV28|TRBJ2-7|15
CASSSSGGNWYEQYF
>TRBV18|TRBJ1-1|14
CASSPGFADTEAFF
>TRBV7-2|TRBJ2-3|16
CASTPRGTSEADTQYF
>TRBV2|TRBJ2-7|13
CASTGLADYEQYF
>TRBV2|TRBJ2-3|16
CASSVTGAGARDTQYF
>TRBV18|TRBJ1-2|12
CASSDDGDGYTF
>TRBV6-4|TRBJ2-3|15
CASSDLRVITDTQYF
>TRBV6-4|TRBJ1-1|14
CASSARDSNTEAFF
>TRBV9|TRBJ1-4|13
CASSVGTAEKLFF
>TRBV5-1|TRBJ2-5|14
CASSPGQAGETQYF
>TRBV12-3/TRBV12-4|TRBJ1-1|12
CASSPGFTEAFF
>TRBV7-9|TRBJ2-7|15
CASSPLGGRANEQYF
>TRBV30|TRBJ2-7|12
CAWDRSSYEQYF
>TRBV7-9|TRBJ1-6|12
CASREINSPLHF
>TRBV27|TRBJ2-7|15
CASSSKGSATYEQYF
>TRBV6-1|TRBJ2-7|13
CASSEGKGYEQYF
>TRBV7-2|TRBJ1-5|15
CASSRDRGLGQPQHF
>TRBV7-8|TRBJ2-3|16
CASSSGLAGSTDTQYF
>TRBV5-4|TRBJ2-5|15
CASTHNRGYQETQYF
>TRBV14|TRBJ1-1|14
CASSHKQGGTEAFF
>TRBV13|TRBJ1-1|18
CASSPLRWDSTMNTEAFF
>TRBV19|TRBJ2-7|15
CASSPRGSGSNEQYF
>TRBV9|TRBJ2-3|14
CASSVGLVTDTQYF
>TRBV6-5|TRBJ2-7|12
CASSQTSYEQYF
>TRBV3-1/TRBV3-2|TRBJ2-5|16
CASSRGRRGGQETQYF
>TRBV11-3|TRBJ2-1|15
CASSPGTPEGNEQFF
>TRBV5-6|TRBJ2-7|18
CASSLPVGTGQSSYEQYF
>TRBV7-3|TRBJ2-7|15
CASSPTSGGVYEQYF
>TRBV18|TRBJ1-2|14
CASSPTDSNYGYTF
>TRBV27|TRBJ1-5|17
CASSSTPGQGANQPQHF
>TRBV11-2|TRBJ2-1|15
CASSLVGGRNNEQFF
>TRBV21-1|TRBJ2-3|16
CASSYMDRGRSDTQYF
>TRBV3-1/TRBV3-2|TRBJ1-2|14
CASSQSIANYGYTF
>TRBV6-5|TRBJ1-6|14
CASTSGTANSPLHF
>TRBV28|TRBJ1-1|15
CASSLLGVGNTEAFF